One and the same sample provided the 31 T cell receptor beta chains below, sequenced in a study of shared clonotypes between healthy human individuals. Naivety among CD8 cells was defined by CD45RO negativity and positive CCR7 selection, thereby excluding terminally differentiated effector memory CD45RA+ cells. Assay: immunoSEQ multiplex PCR; the TCRdb copy retains only in-frame clones and omits some. There are around 2,000,000 clones in the sample; roughly 94% occur only once, and roughly 1% lies in the top ten. Sequencing was carried out using naive CD8+ T cells sorted from blood. Source of these receptors: a man aged 18 to 29 in good health.

V and J are TRBV6-5 and TRBJ1-5, with a weak D call TRBD1 (6 bases). The CDR3 length is 13 residues. V was clipped by 8 bases and J by 5 bases, with 13 bases between them. Germline CDR1 and CDR2: MNHEY and SVGAGI. CDR3 sequence (DNA): TGTGCCAGCGGGCCAGGGGAATATCAGCCCCAGCATTTT. This gives the protein CASGPGEYQPQHF.

This rearrangement joins TRBV5-1 to TRBJ2-3; D might be TRBD1 or TRBD2, each matching 5 bases. The CDR3 is 16 residues long. Germline assignment: CDR1 SGHRS and CDR2 YFSETQ. Trimming took off 1 base at V and 5 bases at J, with 17 bases between the two ends. This chain's CDR3 is CASSLTPGQVGDTQYF. As DNA, the CDR3 is TGCGCCAGCAGCTTGACCCCGGGGCAGGTTGGAGATACGCAGTATTTT.

The chain employs TRBV15 and TRBJ1-2; D perhaps matches TRBD1 (5 bases). Trimming removed 8 bases at V and 0 bases at J, with 10 bases between. Germline CDR1 LNHNV, CDR2 YYDKDF (reference sequence). The CDR3 has 13 residues. The CDR3: CATGAGPNYGYTF. The DNA for the CDR3 is TGTGCCACCGGGGCAGGCCCTAACTATGGCTACACCTTC. Full variable domain (remainder filled in from reference TRBV15 and TRBJ1-2): DAMVIQNPRYQVTQFGKPVTLSCSQTLNHNVMYWYQQKSSQAPKLLFHYYDKDFNNEADTPDNFQSRRPNTSFCFLDIRSPGLGDTAMYLCATGAGPNYGYTFGSGTRLTVV.

The chain has TRBV10-3 and TRBJ2-7; 11 bases are shared with TRBD1. Unmatched junction bases numbered 5, after V lost 5 bases and J lost 5 bases. CDR3 length: 14 residues. Germline CDR1 reads ENHRY; CDR2 reads SYGVKD. CDR3 DNA sequence: TGTGCCATCAGTCCGGGACAGGGGGTCCACGAGCAGTACTTC. Amino acids: CAISPGQGVHEQYF.

The CDR3 region is CASSLGWGTTEAFF. The DNA for the CDR3 is TGCGCCAGCAGCTTGGGGTGGGGGACGACTGAAGCTTTCTTT. The chain uses TRBV5-1 and TRBJ1-1, with a possible D match to TRBD1 (5 bases). Deletions cut 0 bases from V and 5 bases from J, with 11 bases between. This CDR3 has 14 residues. The V gene's germline CDR1 is SGHRS and CDR2 YFSETQ. The full variable domain, in which reference TRBV5-1 and TRBJ1-1 provide the parts outside the CDR3, is KAGVTQTPRYLIKTRGQQVTLSCSPISGHRSVSWYQQTPGQGLQFLFEYFSETQRNKGNFPGRFSGRQFSNSRSEMNVSTLELGDSALYLCASSLGWGTTEAFFGQGTRLTVV.

The chain employs TRBV13 and TRBJ2-5; D gene unclear. The CDR3 sequence is 13 residues long. V dropped 6 bases and J dropped 2 bases, with 10 bases sitting between them. Germline V gives CDR1 PRHDT, CDR2 FYEKMQ (reference sequence). CDR3 nucleotides: TGTGCCAGCAGATGGGGTATACAAGAGACCCAGTACTTC. This encodes CASRWGIQETQYF.

This clone was picked up one time. The chain combines TRBV7-9 with TRBJ1-2, with D hard to call. Trimming took 1 base from V and 6 from J, leaving 9 bases between them. Germline V gives CDR1 SEHNR, CDR2 FQNEAQ (reference sequence). This CDR3 region has 13 residues. The CDR3 DNA follows: TGTGCCAGCAGCTTAGGAGGGAATCATGGCTACACCTTC. Amino acids: CASSLGGNHGYTF.

There are a few counts of this clone. One end of the junction does not line up with germline, which may come from a read error. The V call is TRBV7-7, the J call TRBJ2-7; possibly TRBD1 for D (5 bases). This CDR3 has 13 amino acids. Looked up from germline, CDR1 is SSHAT and CDR2 is FNYEAQ (reference sequence). The CDR3 bases are TGTGCTAGCAGCTCCGGACACGCCTACGAGCAGTACTTC. Its translation is CASSSGHAYEQYF.

This clone has a single count. The DNA for the CDR3 is TGTGCCAGCAGTTTACGATCGGGGGGGAGGTATACGCAGTATTTT. This gives the protein CASSLRSGGRYTQYF. V is TRBV28 and J is TRBJ2-3, with 8 bases lining up with TRBD2. In germline, CDR1 is MDHEN, CDR2 SYDVKM. This CDR3 has 15 residues. V was pared by 2 bases and J by 7 bases, with 8 bases of the junction left unmatched.

The chain employs TRBV2 and TRBJ2-3; either TRBD1 or TRBD2 may fit D (5 bases each). Germline-derived CDR1 and CDR2 are SNHLY and FYNNEI. The CDR3 extends over 13 amino acids. V lost 3 bases, J lost 6 bases, and 10 bases lay in between. The CDR3 coding sequence is TGTGCCAGCAGTGAGTGGGGCGGGGATACGCAGTATTTT. Translating gives CASSEWGGDTQYF.

The CDR3 is CASRSPLDSRGLAKNIQYF. CDR3 DNA sequence: TGTGCAAGTCGCTCACCTCTAGATTCTCGGGGATTAGCCAAAAACATTCAGTACTTC. The rearrangement uses TRBV12-2 and TRBJ2-4; the D segment call TRBD2 is taken from the table without a DNA check. TRBV12-2 is recorded as a pseudogene. The CDR3 runs to 19 residues.

The CDR3 reads CSDRSGTSGPNNEQFF. For the CDR3, the DNA is TGCAGCGATCGAAGTGGTACTAGCGGACCAAACAATGAGCAGTTCTTC. J is TRBJ2-1 and V is TRBV29-1; 8 bases map to TRBD2. The germline V gene has CDR1 SQVTM and CDR2 ANQGSEA. V was pared by 7 bases and J by 5 bases, with 16 bases of the junction left unmatched. The CDR3 contains 16 residues.

The rearrangement joins TRBV7-9 to TRBJ2-7; TRBD1 aligns across 7 bases. J gave up 3 bases and V 5 bases, and 7 bases lay outside the gene matches. Germline CDR1 SEHNR, CDR2 FQNEAQ (reference sequence). The CDR3 contains 14 residues. The chain's CDR3 is CASSGQGQSYEQYF. The CDR3, as DNA: TGTGCCAGCAGCGGTCAGGGACAGAGCTACGAGCAGTACTTC.

CDR3 nucleotide sequence: TGTGCCAGCAGCCCTTCCGAGGGACAGGGGCAAGAGACCCAGTACTTC. Translation: CASSPSEGQGQETQYF. The V gene is TRBV7-8, the J gene TRBJ2-5; 10 bases are a match to TRBD1. Germline CDR1 reads SGHVS; CDR2 reads FQNEAQ. Trimming removed 5 bases from V and 2 bases from J; junction bases left unmatched: 8. This CDR3 comprises 16 residues.

As concerns this clone: Other DNA sequences within the sample encode an identical CDR3. The chain employs TRBV6-1 and TRBJ2-7, with TRBD2 matching over 12 bases. V lost 1 base and J lost 4; bases outside the gene matches: 2. This CDR3 comprises 15 residues. From germline, CDR1 is MNHNS and CDR2 SASEGT. The CDR3 region has the DNA TGTGCCAGCAGTGAAGGACTAGCGGGGGTATACGAGCAGTACTTC. Its translation is CASSEGLAGVYEQYF.

On this clone: The same CDR3 also results from other DNA sequences found in this sample. The rearrangement joins TRBV7-9 to TRBJ2-7, with D hard to call. Germline lookup yields CDR1 SEHNR and CDR2 FQNEAQ (reference sequence). The V end lost 4 bases, the J end lost 7 bases, and 11 bases lay between the germline ends. This CDR3 comprises 12 residues. The CDR3 DNA is TGTGCCAGCAGCTCCCTGGCCGCAGAGCAGTACTTC. This gives the protein CASSSLAAEQYF.

The genes are TRBV5-5 and TRBJ2-7; D is undetermined. The CDR3 has 17 amino acids. CDR1 SGHKS and CDR2 YYEKEE come from the germline V gene (reference sequence). V lost 7 bases to trimming and J lost 0 bases, with 23 bases between them. CDR3 sequence reads: CASYSSGPSSNSYEQYF. CDR3 nucleotides: TGTGCCAGCTACTCGTCGGGCCCCTCCAGTAACTCCTACGAGCAGTACTTC.

This chain joins TRBV23-1 and TRBJ1-2; tentative D call: TRBD1 (6 bases). Being an ORF, TRBV23-1 has a function that is uncertain. Trimming shortened V by 0 bases and J by 0 bases, and 11 bases separated the two germline ends. The length of the CDR3 is 16 residues. CDR3 bases: TGCGCCAGCAGTCAATCGGATCACAGGGCTAACTATGGCTACACCTTC. Translating it yields CASSQSDHRANYGYTF.

CDR3 sequence reads: CASSFFSGANVLTF. The DNA for the CDR3 is TGTGCCAGCAGCTTTTTCTCTGGGGCCAACGTCCTGACTTTC. V is TRBV5-5 and J is TRBJ2-6; no clear D gene. Per germline, CDR1 SGHKS and CDR2 YYEKEE (reference sequence). The CDR3 totals 14 residues. V lost 2 bases to trimming and J lost 0 bases, with 3 bases between them. Filled out from reference TRBV5-5 and TRBJ2-6, the complete variable domain reads DAGVTQSPTHLIKTRGQQVTLRCSPISGHKSVSWYQQVLGQGPQFIFQYYEKEERGRGNFPDRFSARQFPNYSSELNVNALLLGDSALYLCASSFFSGANVLTFGAGSRLTVL.

Details on this clone: Within the sample, other DNA sequences also encode this same CDR3. The J gene is TRBJ2-7, the V gene TRBV5-1; D is uncertain. Per germline, CDR1 SGHRS and CDR2 YFSETQ. V was cut by 1 base and J by 4 bases, with 6 bases left in between. The CDR3 is made up of 12 amino acids. The CDR3 nucleotides are TGCGCCAGCAGCTTGACAGAATACGAGCAGTACTTC. As protein: CASSLTEYEQYF. The variable domain in full, completed from reference TRBV5-1 and TRBJ2-7, reads KAGVTQTPRYLIKTRGQQVTLSCSPISGHRSVSWYQQTPGQGLQFLFEYFSETQRNKGNFPGRFSGRQFSNSRSEMNVSTLELGDSALYLCASSLTEYEQYFGPGTRLTVT.

This clone was counted once. The rearrangement links TRBV27 to TRBJ1-1; D gene ambiguous. CDR3 length equals 13 residues. CDR1 and CDR2 from the germline V gene are MNHEY and SMNVEV (reference sequence). Trimming shortened V by 5 bases and J by 8 bases, and 15 bases separated the two germline ends. The CDR3 protein is CASSPRAYSEAFF. CDR3 nucleotides: TGTGCCAGCAGTCCAAGGGCTTATTCGGAAGCTTTCTTT.

The J gene is TRBJ1-1, the V gene TRBV29-1, with TRBD1 matching over 8 bases. Per the germline V gene, CDR1 is SQVTM and CDR2 is ANQGSEA. The CDR3 runs 14 residues. The V gene end was trimmed by 6 bases and the J gene end by 2 bases; junction bases not matched to a gene: 8. The CDR3 reads CSVSGTGVNTEAFF. DNA for the CDR3: TGCAGCGTCTCCGGGACAGGAGTTAACACTGAAGCTTTCTTT.

This chain connects TRBV4-1 to TRBJ2-7, with 9 nucleotides matching TRBD2. Germline CDR1 MGHRA, CDR2 YSYEKL. The CDR3 sequence is 17 residues long. Unmatched junction bases numbered 11, after V lost 2 bases and J lost 3 bases. The chain's CDR3 is CASSQQAGGLGIYEQYF. The CDR3 bases are TGCGCCAGCAGCCAACAAGCGGGAGGCCTCGGAATCTACGAGCAGTACTTC.

This clone was seen a single time. The chain carries TRBV9 and TRBJ1-2; D is perhaps TRBD1 (5 bases). The CDR3 totals 11 residues. Looked up from germline, CDR1 is SGDLS and CDR2 is YYNGEE. V was cut by 3 bases and J by 13 bases, with 13 bases left in between. The CDR3 is CASSGGWATTF. Here the CDR3 DNA reads TGTGCCAGCAGCGGGGGGTGGGCAACCACCTTC.

The rearrangement joins TRBV6-5 to TRBJ2-7; 9 bases fit TRBD2. This CDR3 region has 16 residues. The V gene's germline CDR1 is MNHEY and CDR2 SVGAGI. V gave up 2 bases and J gave up 5 bases; unmatched junction bases: 10. CDR3 sequence: CASSYESSGRTHEQYF. In DNA, the CDR3 is TGTGCCAGCAGTTACGAGAGTAGCGGGAGAACCCACGAGCAGTACTTC.

This chain uses TRBV5-6 with TRBJ2-3, with 8 bases that match TRBD1. Trimming at V came to 3 bases and at J to 3 bases, leaving 9 bases not matched to a gene. This CDR3 is 16 amino acids long. The germline V gene encodes CDR1 SGHDT and CDR2 YYEEEE. The CDR3 sequence: CASSSPGGGLTDTQYF. The CDR3 region has the DNA TGTGCCAGCAGCTCCCCAGGGGGCGGTTTGACAGATACGCAGTATTTT.

V is TRBV7-9 and J is TRBJ2-2; D remains unclear. The V and J ends lost 5 bases and 4 bases respectively, with 14 bases between them. This CDR3 comprises 15 residues. Germline-derived CDR1 and CDR2 are SEHNR and FQNEAQ (reference sequence). The CDR3 DNA is TGTGCCAGCAGCCCACTGATCGAGAGCACCGGGGAGCTGTTTTTT. Translation gives CASSPLIESTGELFF.

This chain connects TRBV4-1 to TRBJ2-7; D possibly corresponds to TRBD2 (5 bases). V was shortened by 4 bases and J by 3 bases, with 13 bases between the two germline ends. The length of the CDR3 is 14 residues. The germline CDR1 and CDR2 sequences are MGHRA and YSYEKL. This CDR3 reads CASSPEGRVYEQYF. CDR3 in DNA: TGCGCCAGCAGCCCCGAAGGGCGGGTCTACGAGCAGTACTTC.

This clone appeared once. This chain links TRBV13 with TRBJ1-1; possibly TRBD1 for D (5 bases). This CDR3 contains 13 residues. Trimming left V 5 bases short and J 1 base short, with 8 bases between. In germline, CDR1 is PRHDT, CDR2 FYEKMQ (reference sequence). Here the CDR3 DNA reads TGTGCCAGCAGCCCCGGGGGGAACACTGAAGCTTTCTTT. Amino acid sequence: CASSPGGNTEAFF.

J is TRBJ1-6 and V is TRBV19; the D gene is possibly TRBD1 (5 bases). This CDR3 contains 15 residues. The V gene's germline CDR1 is LNHDA and CDR2 SQIVND (reference sequence). Between the trimmed V and J ends, which lost 0 bases and 5 bases, there was a span of 8 bases. The CDR3 region is CASSIDSGNNSPLHF. The CDR3 DNA is TGTGCCAGTAGTATAGATTCAGGGAATAATTCACCCCTCCACTTT.

This clone was seen once. V usage is TRBV10-3 and J usage is TRBJ2-1, with 7 bases fitting TRBD1. Germline CDR1 reads ENHRY; CDR2 reads SYGVKD. V shed 3 bases, J shed 6 bases, and the junction held 8 bases outside the gene matches. This CDR3 spans 15 amino acids. The CDR3 loop is CAISDPATGSNEQFF. The CDR3 DNA is TGTGCCATCAGTGACCCCGCGACAGGGTCCAATGAGCAGTTCTTC.